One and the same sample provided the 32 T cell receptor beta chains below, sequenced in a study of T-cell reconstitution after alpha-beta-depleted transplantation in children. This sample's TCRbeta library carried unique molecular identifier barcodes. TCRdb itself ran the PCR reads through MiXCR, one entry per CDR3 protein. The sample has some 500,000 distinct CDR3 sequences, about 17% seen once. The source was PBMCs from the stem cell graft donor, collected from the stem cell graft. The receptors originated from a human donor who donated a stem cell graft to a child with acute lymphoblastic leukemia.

In DNA form, the CDR3 reads TGTGCCAGCAGCCTCACCGGGGACAGTAGCAATCAGCCCCAGCATTTT. Protein product: CASSLTGDSSNQPQHF. The chain recombines TRBV3-1 with TRBJ1-5; 7 nucleotides agree with TRBD1. Per the germline V gene, CDR1 is LGHDT and CDR2 is YNNKEL (reference sequence). The CDR3 totals 16 residues. Unmatched junction bases numbered 6, after V lost 4 bases and J lost 0 bases. The full variable domain, completed using reference TRBV3-1 and TRBJ1-5, is DTAVSQTPKYLVTQMGNDKSIKCEQNLGHDTMYWYKQDSKKFLKIMFSYNNKELIINETVPNRFSPKSPDKAHLNLHINSLELGDSAVYFCASSLTGDSSNQPQHFGDGTRLSIL.

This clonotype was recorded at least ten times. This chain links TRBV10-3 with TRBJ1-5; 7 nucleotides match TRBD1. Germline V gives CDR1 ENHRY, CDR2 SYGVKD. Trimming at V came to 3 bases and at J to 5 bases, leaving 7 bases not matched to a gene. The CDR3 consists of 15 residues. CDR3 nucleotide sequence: TGTGCCATCAGTGACTCCGGGACAGCGTATCAGCCCCAGCATTTT. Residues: CAISDSGTAYQPQHF.

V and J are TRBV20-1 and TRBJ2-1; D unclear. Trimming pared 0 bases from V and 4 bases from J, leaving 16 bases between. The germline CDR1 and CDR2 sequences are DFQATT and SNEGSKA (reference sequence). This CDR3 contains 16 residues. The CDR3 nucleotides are TGCAGTGCTAGAGATAGGCGCCAAGCCCCGTACAATGAGCAGTTCTTC. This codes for CSARDRRQAPYNEQFF.

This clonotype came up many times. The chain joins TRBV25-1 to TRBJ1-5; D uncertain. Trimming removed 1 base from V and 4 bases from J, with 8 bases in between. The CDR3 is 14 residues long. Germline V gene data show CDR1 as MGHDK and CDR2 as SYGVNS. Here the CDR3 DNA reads TGTGCCAGCAGTGAATGGGGAATGAATCAGCCCCAGCATTTT. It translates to CASSEWGMNQPQHF.

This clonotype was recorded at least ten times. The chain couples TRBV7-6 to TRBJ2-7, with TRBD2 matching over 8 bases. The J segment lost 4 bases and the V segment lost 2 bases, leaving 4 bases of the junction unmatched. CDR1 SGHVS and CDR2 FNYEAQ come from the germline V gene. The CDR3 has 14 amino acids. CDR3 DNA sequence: TGTGCCAGCAGCTTAACTAGCGGAGGTTACGAGCAGTACTTC. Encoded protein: CASSLTSGGYEQYF.

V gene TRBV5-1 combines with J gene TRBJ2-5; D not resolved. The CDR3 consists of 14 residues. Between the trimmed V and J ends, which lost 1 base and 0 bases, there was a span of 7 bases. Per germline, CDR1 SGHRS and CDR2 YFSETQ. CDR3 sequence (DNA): TGCGCCAGCAGCTTGCAGGAAAACCAAGAGACCCAGTACTTC. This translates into CASSLQENQETQYF.

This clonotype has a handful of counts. CDR3 in amino acids: CASSKDTYEQYF. The DNA of the CDR3 is TGTGCCAGCAGCAAAGACACCTACGAGCAGTACTTC. The chain is built from TRBV21-1 and TRBJ2-7. TRBV21-1 is given as a pseudogene. The CDR3 is 12 amino acids.

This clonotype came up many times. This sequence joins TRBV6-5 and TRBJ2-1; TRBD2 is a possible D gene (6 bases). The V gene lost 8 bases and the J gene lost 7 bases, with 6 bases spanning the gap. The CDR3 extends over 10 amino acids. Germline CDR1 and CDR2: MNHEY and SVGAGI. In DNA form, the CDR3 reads TGTGCCAGCGGGAGGAATGAGCAGTTCTTC. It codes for CASGRNEQFF.

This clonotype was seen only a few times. In DNA form, the CDR3 reads TGCAGCGTTGAGCGGGAGGCCTCCTACGAGCAGTACTTC. It is translated as CSVEREASYEQYF. This chain uses TRBV29-1 with TRBJ2-7, with TRBD2 matching 8 bases. The germline V gene has CDR1 SQVTM and CDR2 ANQGSEA. CDR3 length equals 13 residues. V dropped 3 bases and J dropped 0; count of bases not matched to a gene: 1.

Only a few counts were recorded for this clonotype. As DNA, the CDR3 is TGCGCCAGCAGCTGGGATCGTCCTTACGAGCAGTACTTC. It is translated as CASSWDRPYEQYF. V usage is TRBV5-1 and J usage is TRBJ2-7; no firm D call. The CDR3 sequence is 13 residues long. CDR1 and CDR2 from the germline V gene are SGHRS and YFSETQ. With 3 bases removed from V and 4 bases from J, the gap between germline ends came to 11 bases.

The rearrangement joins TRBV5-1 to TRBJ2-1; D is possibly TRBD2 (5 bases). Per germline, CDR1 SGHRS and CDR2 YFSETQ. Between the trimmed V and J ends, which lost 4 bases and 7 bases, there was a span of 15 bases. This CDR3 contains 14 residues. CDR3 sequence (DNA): TGCGCCAGCAGCCCCCCCGAGGGCGGGAATGAGCAGTTCTTC. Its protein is CASSPPEGGNEQFF.

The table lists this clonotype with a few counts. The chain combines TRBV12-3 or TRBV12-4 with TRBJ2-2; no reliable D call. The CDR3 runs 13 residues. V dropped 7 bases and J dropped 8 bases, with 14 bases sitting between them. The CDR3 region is CASTTPGSGELFF. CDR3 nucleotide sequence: TGTGCCAGCACCACTCCTGGGTCGGGGGAGCTGTTTTTT.

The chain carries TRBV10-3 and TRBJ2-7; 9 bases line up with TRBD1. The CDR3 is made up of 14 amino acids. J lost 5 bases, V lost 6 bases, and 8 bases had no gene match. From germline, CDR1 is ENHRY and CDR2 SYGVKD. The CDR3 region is CAIRASTGGNEQYF. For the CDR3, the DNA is TGTGCCATCAGAGCCTCGACAGGGGGGAACGAGCAGTACTTC.

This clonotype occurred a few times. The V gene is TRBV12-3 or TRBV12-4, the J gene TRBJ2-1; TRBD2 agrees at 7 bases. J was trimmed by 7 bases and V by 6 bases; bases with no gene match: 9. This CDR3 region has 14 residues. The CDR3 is CASRSGWGGNEQFF. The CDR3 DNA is TGTGCCAGCAGGTCCGGTTGGGGGGGGAATGAGCAGTTCTTC.

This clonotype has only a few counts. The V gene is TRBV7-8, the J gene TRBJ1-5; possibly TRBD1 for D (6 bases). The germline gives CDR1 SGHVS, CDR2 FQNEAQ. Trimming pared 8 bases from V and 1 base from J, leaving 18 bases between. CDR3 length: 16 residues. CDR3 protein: CASQTGSLASNQPQHF. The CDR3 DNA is TGTGCCAGCCAGACAGGAAGTCTTGCGAGCAATCAGCCCCAGCATTTT. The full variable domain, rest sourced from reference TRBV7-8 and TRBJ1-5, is GAGVSQSPRYKVAKRGQDVALRCDPISGHVSLFWYQQALGQGPEFLTYFQNEAQLDKSGLPSDRFFAERPEGSVSTLKIQRTQQEDSAVYLCASQTGSLASNQPQHFGDGTRLSIL.

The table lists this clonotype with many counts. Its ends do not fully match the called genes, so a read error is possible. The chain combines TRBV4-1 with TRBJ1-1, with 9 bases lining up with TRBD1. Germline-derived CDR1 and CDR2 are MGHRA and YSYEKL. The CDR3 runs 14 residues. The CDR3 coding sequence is TGTGCCAGCAGCCAGGACAGGGGGAACACTGAAGCTTTCTTT. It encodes CASSQDRGNTEAFF.

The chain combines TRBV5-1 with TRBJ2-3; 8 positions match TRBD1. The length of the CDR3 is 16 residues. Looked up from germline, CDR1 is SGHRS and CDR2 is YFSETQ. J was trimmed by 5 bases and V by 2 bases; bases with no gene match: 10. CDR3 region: CASSFGPWTGKDTQYF. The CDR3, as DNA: TGCGCCAGCAGCTTTGGTCCCTGGACAGGGAAAGATACGCAGTATTTT.

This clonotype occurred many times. CDR3 DNA: TGTGCCAGCAGTTTCGACAGGGGCGAAGCTTTCTTT. Its protein product is CASSFDRGEAFF. This chain joins TRBV12-3 or TRBV12-4 and TRBJ1-1; 8 bases are shared with TRBD1. The CDR3 spans 12 residues. The J segment lost 8 bases and the V segment lost 3 bases, leaving 2 bases of the junction unmatched.

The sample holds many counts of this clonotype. CDR3 amino acids: CASSLRNYGYTF. CDR3 coding DNA: TGTGCCAGCAGCTTAAGGAACTATGGCTACACCTTC. The chain recombines TRBV5-6 with TRBJ1-2; D is undetermined. V was trimmed by 2 bases and J by 2 bases, leaving 4 bases between them. Germline CDR1 is SGHDT and CDR2 is YYEEEE. This CDR3 comprises 12 residues.

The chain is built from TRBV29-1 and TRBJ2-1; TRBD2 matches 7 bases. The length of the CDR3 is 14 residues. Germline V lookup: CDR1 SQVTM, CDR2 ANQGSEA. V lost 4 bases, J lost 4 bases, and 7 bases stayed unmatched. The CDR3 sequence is CSVAGWEGYNEQFF. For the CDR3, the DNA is TGCAGCGTTGCGGGGTGGGAGGGATACAATGAGCAGTTCTTC.

The CDR3 loop is CSARDFLAPNEKLFF. CDR3 DNA sequence: TGCAGTGCTAGGGATTTTCTCGCTCCAAATGAAAAACTGTTTTTT. This chain connects TRBV20-1 to TRBJ1-4; no reliable D call. Deletions cut 3 bases from V and 5 bases from J, with 16 bases between. The length of the CDR3 is 15 residues. CDR1 DFQATT and CDR2 SNEGSKA come from the germline V gene (reference sequence).

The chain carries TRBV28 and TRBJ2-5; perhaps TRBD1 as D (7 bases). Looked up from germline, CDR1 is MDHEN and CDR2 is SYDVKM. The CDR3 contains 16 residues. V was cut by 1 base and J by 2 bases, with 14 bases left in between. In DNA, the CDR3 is TGTGCCAGCAGTTTATTTGCGGGACAGCTACAAGAGACCCAGTACTTC. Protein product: CASSLFAGQLQETQYF.

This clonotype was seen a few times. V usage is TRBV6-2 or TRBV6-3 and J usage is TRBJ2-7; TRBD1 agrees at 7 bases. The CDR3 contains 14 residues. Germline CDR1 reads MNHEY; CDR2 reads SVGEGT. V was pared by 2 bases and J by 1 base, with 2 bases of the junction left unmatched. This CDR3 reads CASSYGGQSYEQYF. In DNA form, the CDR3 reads TGTGCCAGCAGTTACGGGGGACAGTCCTACGAGCAGTACTTC.

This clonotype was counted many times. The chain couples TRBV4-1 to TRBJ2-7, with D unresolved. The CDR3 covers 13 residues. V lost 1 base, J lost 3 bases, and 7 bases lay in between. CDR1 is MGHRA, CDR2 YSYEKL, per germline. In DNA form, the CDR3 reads TGCGCCAGCAGCCAAGTTCGTGACTACGAGCAGTACTTC. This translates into CASSQVRDYEQYF.

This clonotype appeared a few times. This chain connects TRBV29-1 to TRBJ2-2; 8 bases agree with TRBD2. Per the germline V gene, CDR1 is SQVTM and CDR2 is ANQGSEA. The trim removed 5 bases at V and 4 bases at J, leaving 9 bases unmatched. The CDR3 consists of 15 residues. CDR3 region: CSVLDSGMGTGELFF. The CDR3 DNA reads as TGCAGCGTTCTAGATAGCGGGATGGGCACCGGGGAGCTGTTTTTT.

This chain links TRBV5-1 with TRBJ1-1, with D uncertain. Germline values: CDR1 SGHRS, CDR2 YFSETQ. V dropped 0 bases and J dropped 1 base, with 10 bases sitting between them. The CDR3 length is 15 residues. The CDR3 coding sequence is TGCGCCAGCAGCTTGGTCGACGCGAGGAACACTGAAGCTTTCTTT. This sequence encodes CASSLVDARNTEAFF.

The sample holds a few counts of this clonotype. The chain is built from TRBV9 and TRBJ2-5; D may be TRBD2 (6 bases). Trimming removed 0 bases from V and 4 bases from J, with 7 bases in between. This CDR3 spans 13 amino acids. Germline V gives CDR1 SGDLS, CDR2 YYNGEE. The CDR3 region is CASSVEAGETQYF. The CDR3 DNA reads TGTGCCAGCAGCGTAGAAGCGGGAGAGACCCAGTACTTC.

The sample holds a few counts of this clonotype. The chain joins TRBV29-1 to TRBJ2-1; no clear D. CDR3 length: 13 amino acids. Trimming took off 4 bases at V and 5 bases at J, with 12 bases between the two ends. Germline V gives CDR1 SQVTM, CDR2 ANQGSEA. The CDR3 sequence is CSVAPDHNNEQFF. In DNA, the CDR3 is TGCAGCGTTGCCCCGGACCACAACAATGAGCAGTTCTTC.

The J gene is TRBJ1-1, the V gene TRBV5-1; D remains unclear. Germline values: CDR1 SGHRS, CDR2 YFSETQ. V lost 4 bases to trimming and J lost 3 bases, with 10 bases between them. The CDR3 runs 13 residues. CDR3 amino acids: CASSPRTHTEAFF. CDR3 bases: TGCGCCAGCAGCCCCCGGACCCACACTGAAGCTTTCTTT.

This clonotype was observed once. The DNA of the CDR3 is TGTGCCAGCAGCGTCGTACCGGGATCCACTGAAGCTTTCTTT. It yields the protein CASSVVPGSTEAFF. The chain is built from TRBV9 and TRBJ1-1; D not certain. Germline V gene lookup returns CDR1 SGDLS and CDR2 YYNGEE. This CDR3 is built from 14 residues. V lost 2 bases, J lost 4 bases, and 12 bases lay in between. The full variable domain, completed using reference TRBV9 and TRBJ1-1, is DSGVTQTPKHLITATGQRVTLRCSPRSGDLSVYWYQQSLDQGLQFLIQYYNGEERAKGNILERFSAQQFPDLHSELNLSSLELGDSALYFCASSVVPGSTEAFFGQGTRLTVV.

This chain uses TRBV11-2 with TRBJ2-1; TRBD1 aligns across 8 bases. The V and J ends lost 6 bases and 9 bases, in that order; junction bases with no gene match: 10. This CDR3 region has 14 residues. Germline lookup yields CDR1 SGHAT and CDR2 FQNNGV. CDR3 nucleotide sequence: TGTGCCAGCAGGCGTCGCCAGGGGGCCGGTGAGCAGTTCTTC. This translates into CASRRRQGAGEQFF.

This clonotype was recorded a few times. CDR3 loop: CASSLDESAYEQYF. The CDR3 DNA follows: TGCGCCAGCAGCTTGGACGAATCCGCCTACGAGCAGTACTTC. The chain combines TRBV5-1 with TRBJ2-7, with D unresolved. The germline CDR1 and CDR2 sequences are SGHRS and YFSETQ. V lost 0 bases and J 2 bases, leaving 9 bases between the germline ends. The CDR3 is made up of 14 amino acids.